This T cell receptor (beta chain) was sequenced during a study of blood T cell repertoires in COVID-19. Study-level information: T cells, B-cell-depleted T cells, or PBMCs supplied cDNA or gDNA.

Original analysis: Amplification of reference gene primers was used by the study to estimate nucleated cell counts. Method: immunoSEQ multiplex PCR; TCRdb's copy keeps in-frame clones and lacks some. D and trimming were read from the DNA, whereas the V and J calls and clone size are those reported in that table. The table includes some 93,000 clones, around 88% detected once. CDR3 length: 14 amino acids. The germline V gene has CDR1 MDHEN and CDR2 SYDVKM. The ends lost 2 bases at V and 5 bases at J; junction bases unmatched: 4. The chain is built from TRBV28 and TRBJ1-1, with TRBD1 matching 8 bases. The clonotype comes from a woman aged 80 or over with acute or convalescent COVID-19. The sample was peripheral blood. In DNA, the CDR3 is TGTGCCAGCAGTTTACGACAGGGGTGGACTGAAGCTTTCTTT. As protein: CASSLRQGWTEAFF.